This T cell receptor (beta chain) was recovered during a study of blood T cell repertoires in COVID-19. Across the study: The United States, Italy and Spain were the sources of the acute and convalescent COVID-19 samples.

This CDR3 contains 13 residues. The V and J ends lost 5 bases and 5 bases respectively, with 13 bases between them. CDR1 is SNHLY, CDR2 FYNNEI, per germline. Authors' data handling: Counts of nucleated cells, estimated from reference gene primer amplification, were obtained. Profiling relied on immunoSEQ multiplex PCR, and the TCRdb table lists in-frame clones only, not all of them. D and trimming were read from the DNA, whereas the V and J calls and clone size are those reported in that table. The top ten hold 20% to 25% of the sample, which has 90,000 to 100,000 clones, around three quarters seen once. This clone was seen repeatedly, ten times or more.

The specimen was peripheral blood. The chain is built from TRBV2 and TRBJ2-7; a weak D match, TRBD1 (5 bases). This TCR was sampled from a woman aged 55-70 years in a cohort sampled during active or convalescent COVID-19. In DNA form, the CDR3 reads TGTGCCAGCAGTCAGTCCTACAGGAACGAGCAGTACTTC. Its protein product is CASSQSYRNEQYF.